This T cell receptor (beta chain) was sequenced during a study of monozygotic twins with inflammatory bowel disease. CDR3 length: 13 amino acids. The germline CDR1 and CDR2 sequences are DFQATT and SNEGSKA (reference sequence). TCRdb re-called the 5' RACE reads and gives one entry per CDR3 protein, without DNA. The sample table sets out around 450,000 distinct CDR3 sequences. On this clonotype itself: Its specificity is unknown.

Study-level results: Treatment differences in immunosuppression may have added variability to the repertoires of patients.

The V call is TRBV20-1, the J call TRBJ1-5; there is no DNA to check the TCRdb D call of TRBD1. The sequencing sample was made of blood. This sequence originates from a human donor with ulcerative colitis or Crohn's disease, or a healthy co-twin of an affected twin (not recorded which). The CDR3: CSAPRGVNQPQHF.